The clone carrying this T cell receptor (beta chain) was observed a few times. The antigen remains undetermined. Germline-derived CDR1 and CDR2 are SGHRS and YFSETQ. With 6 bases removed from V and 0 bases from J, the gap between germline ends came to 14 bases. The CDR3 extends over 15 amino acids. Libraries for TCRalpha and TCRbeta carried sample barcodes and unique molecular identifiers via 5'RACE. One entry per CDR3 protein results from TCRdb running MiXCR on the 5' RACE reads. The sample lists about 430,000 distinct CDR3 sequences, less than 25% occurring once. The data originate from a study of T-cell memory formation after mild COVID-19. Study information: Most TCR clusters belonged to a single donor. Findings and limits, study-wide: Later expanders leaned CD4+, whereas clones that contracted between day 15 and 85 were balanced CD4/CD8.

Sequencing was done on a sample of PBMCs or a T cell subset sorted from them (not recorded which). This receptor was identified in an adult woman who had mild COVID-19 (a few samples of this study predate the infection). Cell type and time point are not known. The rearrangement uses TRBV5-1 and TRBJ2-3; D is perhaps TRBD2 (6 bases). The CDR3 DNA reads TGCGCCAGCACGGTTATGGGGACTAGCACAGATACGCAGTATTTT. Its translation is CASTVMGTSTDTQYF.